The rows below give T cell receptor beta chains drawn from one sample of a study of T-cell reconstitution after alpha-beta-depleted transplantation in children. TCRdb analysed the PCR reads with MiXCR anew, one entry per CDR3 protein. The table records 500,000 to 650,000 distinct CDR3 sequences, more than 9.5% of them present only once. Material: PBMCs, mostly from graft donor cells, obtained 180 days after TCRalphabeta/CD19-depleted stem cell transplant. The receptors derive from a female patient aged 2-15 years who had a stem cell transplant for aplastic anemia, so the T cells may come from the graft donor. Each CDR3 is given without its conserved first and last residue.

>TRBJ2-3|TRBV20-1
SAIAGTDTQY
>TRBJ2-1|TRBV28
ASTGGRDNEQF
>TRBJ2-3|TRBV7-2
ASRLGADTQY
>TRBJ2-6|TRBV27
ASSLGRPISGANVLT
>TRBJ2-7|TRBV7-6
ASSSGYRQSSYEQY
>TRBJ2-2|TRBV20-1
SARPSGSQTGELF
>TRBJ2-5|TRBV11-2
ASSFETAFAWTQY
>TRBJ2-7|TRBV4-3
ASSQALPGGGPYEQY
>TRBJ1-5|TRBV20-1
SALRRRGQPQH
>TRBJ1-1|TRBV29-1
SVEATSGVTEAF
>TRBJ2-1|TRBV20-1
SARHGGGNEQF
>TRBJ2-3|TRBV6-6
ASAGLSTDTQY
>TRBJ1-5|TRBV6-2/TRBV6-3
ASSYSKYRGPVEPQH
>TRBJ2-5|TRBV7-9
ASSRLSVSVETQY
>TRBJ2-6|TRBV5-1
ASSLGQASSGANGLT
>TRBJ1-4|TRBV2
ASSASGTGPF